The 21 T cell receptor beta chains below all came from one sample that was sequenced in a study of blood T cells in healthy people across ages. PCR was performed a second time for about 6 to 11 cycles using a sample-barcoded 5' primer and a J-beta primer mix. One entry per CDR3 protein, called by TCRdb with MiXCR from the 5' RACE reads. The sample records 500,000 to 600,000 distinct CDR3 sequences, 27% being singletons. The sequenced material came from blood. The receptors shown here come from a woman between 65 and 79 years old in good health.

V gene TRBV24-1 combines with J gene TRBJ2-1; 8 bases fit TRBD1. The CDR3 consists of 13 residues. The V gene end was trimmed by 9 bases and the J gene end by 4 bases; junction bases not matched to a gene: 4. Germline CDR1 is KGHDR and CDR2 is SFDVKD. The CDR3: CATDRGDYNEQFF. CDR3 in DNA: TGTGCCACCGACAGGGGCGATTACAATGAGCAGTTCTTC.

This clonotype has a handful of counts. The junction shows a germline mismatch at one end, possibly a read error. Here the CDR3 reads CVSRSDRAGNTIYF. The CDR3 nucleotides are TGTGTCAGCAGGTCGGACAGGGCTGGAAACACCATATATTTT. The chain is built from TRBV6-5 and TRBJ1-3; 8 bases line up with TRBD1. CDR3 length: 14 amino acids. Germline CDR1 MNHEY, CDR2 SVGAGI.

The chain recombines TRBV12-3 or TRBV12-4 with TRBJ1-2, with D hard to call. CDR3 size: 14 residues. With 8 bases removed from V and 4 bases from J, the gap between germline ends came to 17 bases. CDR3 sequence: CASGPALGLYGYTF. The DNA for the CDR3 is TGTGCCAGCGGCCCGGCGCTAGGACTCTATGGCTACACCTTC.

This clonotype was counted between two and nine times. In nucleotides, the CDR3 is TGCAGTGGTAAGATGGGCGCCAAGGAAAAACTGTTTTTT. The encoded protein is CSGKMGAKEKLFF. The chain links TRBV20-1 to TRBJ1-4, with D hard to call. CDR1 is DFQATT and CDR2 is SNEGSKA in the germline V gene (reference sequence). There are 13 residues in the CDR3. The V end lost 7 bases, the J end lost 8 bases, and 17 bases lay between the germline ends.

J is TRBJ2-3 and V is TRBV5-1; the match to TRBD2 covers 7 bases. Per the germline V gene, CDR1 is SGHRS and CDR2 is YFSETQ. This CDR3 comprises 12 residues. The junction had 0 bases not matched to a gene; V was cut back by 3 bases and J by 5 bases. CDR3 amino acids: CASSWGGDTQYF. DNA of the CDR3: TGCGCCAGCAGCTGGGGGGGAGATACGCAGTATTTT. Full variable domain (rest looked up from reference TRBV5-1 and TRBJ2-3): KAGVTQTPRYLIKTRGQQVTLSCSPISGHRSVSWYQQTPGQGLQFLFEYFSETQRNKGNFPGRFSGRQFSNSRSEMNVSTLELGDSALYLCASSWGGDTQYFGPGTRLTVL.

This clonotype has just a few counts. The rearrangement uses TRBV5-1 and TRBJ1-1, with a weak D call TRBD1 (6 bases). The CDR3 runs to 14 residues. V shed 1 base and J shed 5 bases, with 12 bases lying between them. Looked up from germline, CDR1 is SGHRS and CDR2 is YFSETQ. CDR3 DNA sequence: TGCGCCAGCAGCTTGTGGGGGCAGGTGACTGAAGCTTTCTTT. Translation gives CASSLWGQVTEAFF.

This clonotype was found a few times. The chain combines TRBV12-3 or TRBV12-4 with TRBJ1-4; D is uncertain. This CDR3 has 14 residues. Trimming left V 6 bases short and J 1 base short, with 9 bases between. The CDR3 bases are TGTGCCAGCAGCAATCTAGTAACTAATGAAAAACTGTTTTTT. Translation: CASSNLVTNEKLFF.

This clonotype showed up just a few times. The rearrangement links TRBV11-3 to TRBJ2-5; D is perhaps TRBD1 or TRBD2 (5 bases each). The J call may be incorrect, as the DNA end agrees better with TRBJ2-1. Germline assignment: CDR1 SGHNT and CDR2 YENEEA. This CDR3 comprises 13 residues. CDR3 nucleotides: TGTGCCAGCAGCTTATCAGGGACCTATGAGCAGTTCTTC. This gives the protein CASSLSGTYEQFF.

This clonotype was counted between two and nine times. This chain joins TRBV19 and TRBJ2-7; TRBD1 aligns across 7 bases. CDR3 length equals 16 residues. V lost 5 bases to trimming and J lost 2 bases; unmatched junction nucleotides: 12. CDR1 and CDR2 (germline): LNHDA, SQIVND (reference sequence). The CDR3 coding sequence is TGTGCCAGTAGTCACCAGGGACACAGGGGAACCTACGAGCAGTACTTC. Its translation is CASSHQGHRGTYEQYF.

The V gene is TRBV4-1, the J gene TRBJ2-7; the D is unclear. The CDR3 sequence is 16 residues long. Trimming shortened V by 4 bases and J by 3 bases, and 19 bases separated the two germline ends. Germline-derived CDR1 and CDR2 are MGHRA and YSYEKL. Written as DNA, the CDR3 is TGCGCCAGCAGCCCGGGCGTGGGCGATCATTACTACGAGCAGTACTTC. It is translated as CASSPGVGDHYYEQYF.

This chain links TRBV7-2 with TRBJ2-2; no reliable D call. The germline V and J ends were trimmed by 1 base and 6 bases, with 6 bases remaining between them. The germline V gene encodes CDR1 SGHTA and CDR2 FQGNSA. The CDR3 runs to 13 residues. CDR3 protein: CASSLGNPGELFF. The CDR3, as DNA: TGTGCCAGCAGCTTAGGGAATCCCGGGGAGCTGTTTTTT.

V gene TRBV29-1 combines with J gene TRBJ2-1; weak D call: TRBD2 (5 bases). The V end was cut by 4 bases, the J end by 8 bases, with 15 bases between. Per the germline V gene, CDR1 is SQVTM and CDR2 is ANQGSEA. The CDR3 totals 13 residues. CDR3 protein: CSVGEPQYYEQFF. The CDR3 DNA follows: TGCAGCGTTGGGGAGCCGCAGTATTATGAGCAGTTCTTC.

A remark on this clonotype: A junction boundary mismatches the germline segment, possibly from a read error. CDR3 sequence: CASSQQLAGFLGF. The DNA of the CDR3 is TGCGCCAGCAGCCAACAACTAGCGGGGTTCCTCGGCTTC. This sequence joins TRBV4-3 and TRBJ2-5; 10 nucleotides align to TRBD2. The germline gives CDR1 LGHNA, CDR2 YSLEER. The CDR3 has 13 residues.

This clonotype has more than one count but fewer than ten. The V and J genes are TRBV12-3 or TRBV12-4 and TRBJ2-1; possible D gene TRBD1, 6 bases. With the DNA end fitting TRBJ2-7 better, the J assignment may be wrong. The CDR3 length is 16 residues. As DNA, the CDR3 is TGTGCCAGCAGTCCCACTCCTGGGACATCCACCTACGAGCAGTACTTC. It encodes CASSPTPGTSTYEQYF.

CDR3 residues: CASSPWVNSYNSPLHF. The CDR3 DNA follows: TGTGCCAGCTCACCATGGGTAAACTCCTATAATTCACCCCTCCACTTT. The chain combines TRBV18 with TRBJ1-6; no definite D call. The CDR3 extends over 16 amino acids. V was shortened by 2 bases and J by 0 bases, with 8 bases between the two germline ends. Per the germline V gene, CDR1 is KGHSH and CDR2 is LQKENI.

V is TRBV6-6 and J is TRBJ2-5, with a weak D call TRBD1 (5 bases). The J call could be wrong; TRBJ2-7 is a better fit for the DNA end. This CDR3 is built from 14 residues. Germline CDR1 and CDR2: MNHNY and SVGAGI (reference sequence). The CDR3 region has the DNA TGTGCCAGCAGCTCAACAGGATACTCCTACGAGCAGTACTTC. Amino acids: CASSSTGYSYEQYF.

The chain has TRBV12-3 or TRBV12-4 and TRBJ1-1; 9 nucleotides match TRBD1. V shed 8 bases, J shed 4 bases, and the junction held 5 bases outside the gene matches. The CDR3 sequence is 13 residues long. The chain's CDR3 is CASGYRGLTEAFF. DNA of the CDR3: TGTGCCAGCGGGTACAGGGGGCTCACTGAAGCTTTCTTT.

There are a few counts of this clonotype. J is TRBJ2-7 and V is TRBV20-1; 9 bases agree with TRBD1. With V trimmed by 6 bases and J by 5 bases, 11 bases remained unmatched. The germline gives CDR1 DFQATT, CDR2 SNEGSKA (reference sequence). There are 14 residues in the CDR3. The chain's CDR3 is CSARNRDRVHEQYF. The CDR3 DNA sequence: TGCAGTGCGAGAAACCGGGACAGGGTCCACGAGCAGTACTTC.

In this sample, this clonotype turned up a few times. Relative to the germline gene, one junction end is altered; a read error may explain this. This rearrangement joins TRBV7-2 to TRBJ2-1; D may be TRBD1 (6 bases). The CDR3 length is 16 residues. Germline assignment: CDR1 SGHTA and CDR2 FQGNSA. This CDR3 is CASSPQGIGAYNKQFF. CDR3 coding DNA: TGTGCCAGCAGCCCACAGGGAATAGGCGCCTACAATAAGCAGTTCTTC.

CDR3 sequence (DNA): TGTGCCAGCAGTTACTCGGGGCGGGATGAGCAGTTCTTC. This translates into CASSYSGRDEQFF. The rearrangement joins TRBV6-6 to TRBJ2-1; the D call may be TRBD1 or TRBD2 (5 bases each). The germline V and J ends were trimmed by 0 bases and 8 bases, with 8 bases remaining between them. The CDR3 contains 13 residues. Germline CDR1 and CDR2: MNHNY and SVGAGI (reference sequence).

This clonotype was seen only a few times. The chain combines TRBV10-3 with TRBJ1-1; D gene ambiguous. The CDR3 has 12 residues. V lost 4 bases and J lost 1, with 4 bases in between. The germline CDR1 and CDR2 sequences are ENHRY and SYGVKD. CDR3 sequence (DNA): TGTGCCATCAGTGGCCGGAACACTGAAGCTTTCTTT. Translating it yields CAISGRNTEAFF.